This T cell receptor (beta chain) stems from a study of T cells after yellow fever vaccination. Study-wide findings and caveats: Subsequent to the booster, the majority of primary-vaccination clones reappeared (around 95% CD4, 88% CD8). The secondary response was weaker but peaked faster, day 5 versus 15. Clonotypes found in both CD4 and CD8 compartments made up a small share.

CDR1 and CDR2 (germline): SGHTA, FQGTGA. V dropped 1 base and J dropped 0 bases, with 9 bases sitting between them. The CDR3 is 15 amino acids. This clonotype was counted only a few times. What it binds is not known. TCRdb recomputed calls from the 5' RACE reads with MiXCR, one row per CDR3 protein. The sample holds some 560,000 distinct CDR3 sequences, approximately 21% seen once. The chain couples TRBV7-3 to TRBJ1-1; D uncertain. The sequencing used PBMCs, collected 15 days after the yellow fever booster vaccination. This clonotype was obtained from a young man who received the YFV17D yellow fever vaccine. The CDR3 coding sequence is TGTGCCAGCAGCTTAAGGGCGCCTATGAACACTGAAGCTTTCTTT. This translates into CASSLRAPMNTEAFF.